This paragraph reports one TCR beta chain. This table comes from immunoSEQ multiplex PCR, and its TCRdb copy is limited to in-frame clones, with some not included. Of 200,000 to 300,000 clones listed, roughly 80% are singletons. This CDR3 region has 16 residues. Trimming cost V 6 bases and J 0 bases, with 15 bases left between them. Looked up from germline, CDR1 is SNHLY and CDR2 is FYNNEI. This sample is part of a study of blood T cell repertoires in COVID-19. On the study more broadly: Both acute and convalescent COVID-19 samples were obtained from the United States, Italy and Spain.

V gene TRBV2 combines with J gene TRBJ1-3; D may be TRBD1 (6 bases). The TCR sequence derives from a woman aged 60-70 years with active or convalescent COVID-19. Sequencing input: peripheral blood. The CDR3 DNA sequence: TGTGCCAGCAGGGGACAATCTTTGAGCTCTGGAAACACCATATATTTT. Translated: CASRGQSLSSGNTIYF.